These 11 T cell receptor beta chains were all obtained from the same sample, sequenced in a study of cytomegalovirus exposure and HLA in healthy donors. The PCR made use of 60 Vbeta and 13 Jbeta primers. Profiling relied on immunoSEQ multiplex PCR, and the TCRdb table lists in-frame clones only, not all of them. The sample contains roughly 190,000 clones, roughly three quarters of which appear only once. Sample: PBMCs. The receptors were gathered from a woman aged 18-29 years in good health and CMV-seronegative.

The chain joins TRBV28 to TRBJ2-7; TRBD1 might be the D (6 bases). The V end lost 2 bases, the J end lost 3 bases, and 11 bases lay between the germline ends. This CDR3 is 14 amino acids long. Germline V gives CDR1 MDHEN, CDR2 SYDVKM. CDR3 in amino acids: CASSLGQRYYEQYF. In DNA, the CDR3 is TGTGCCAGCAGTTTAGGACAGCGATACTACGAGCAGTACTTC.

The rearrangement uses TRBV11-2 and TRBJ1-4; D remains unclear. Deletions cut 0 bases from V and 6 bases from J, with 8 bases between. CDR3 size: 14 residues. Looked up from germline, CDR1 is SGHAT and CDR2 is FQNNGV. The CDR3 DNA sequence: TGTGCCAGCAGCTTAGACGGTCCTTATGAAAAACTGTTTTTT. As protein: CASSLDGPYEKLFF.

The V gene is TRBV25-1, the J gene TRBJ2-7; D is perhaps TRBD2 (6 bases). Trimming stripped 6 bases from V and 2 bases from J, with 14 bases between. Germline assignment: CDR1 MGHDK and CDR2 SYGVNS. This CDR3 region has 14 residues. The CDR3 spells CASRGGGRTYEQYF. For the CDR3, the DNA is TGTGCCAGCAGGGGGGGAGGCCGTACCTACGAGCAGTACTTC.

This chain joins TRBV4-1 and TRBJ1-4, with D perhaps TRBD1 (5 bases). Germline V gene sequence: CDR1 MGHRA, CDR2 YSYEKL. Trimming shortened V by 0 bases and J by 3 bases, and 17 bases separated the two germline ends. The CDR3 has 18 residues. The CDR3 DNA is TGCGCCAGCAGCCAAGATCCCCTATTTGACAGTTCTAATGAAAAACTGTTTTTT. This sequence encodes CASSQDPLFDSSNEKLFF.

The chain has TRBV29-1 and TRBJ1-3; 8 bases fit TRBD1. This CDR3 region has 14 residues. Germline V gene lookup returns CDR1 SQVTM and CDR2 ANQGSEA. The ends lost 7 bases at V and 4 bases at J; junction bases unmatched: 9. The CDR3 loop is CSATGAGGGNTIYF. In DNA, the CDR3 is TGCAGCGCTACTGGGGCAGGGGGCGGAAACACCATATATTTT.

The rearrangement uses TRBV2 and TRBJ1-1, with 7 nucleotides matching TRBD1. There are 15 residues in the CDR3. V dropped 6 bases and J dropped 0; count of bases not matched to a gene: 7. CDR1 is SNHLY, CDR2 FYNNEI, per germline. CDR3 in amino acids: CASSGDSMVNTEAFF. Written as DNA, the CDR3 is TGTGCCAGCAGCGGGGACAGTATGGTGAACACTGAAGCTTTCTTT.

The genes are TRBV5-1 and TRBJ2-2; 7 bases map to TRBD1. J was trimmed by 0 bases and V by 6 bases; bases with no gene match: 8. Germline V gives CDR1 SGHRS, CDR2 YFSETQ. The CDR3 consists of 16 residues. Here the CDR3 DNA reads TGCGCCAGCACCCTGAGGCAGGGGGCGAACACCGGGGAGCTGTTTTTT. Its translation is CASTLRQGANTGELFF.

The chain couples TRBV10-3 to TRBJ2-3; TRBD2 matches 9 bases. Trimming at V came to 2 bases and at J to 2 bases, leaving 2 bases not matched to a gene. Germline CDR1 ENHRY, CDR2 SYGVKD. CDR3 length: 15 amino acids. The CDR3 DNA sequence: TGTGCCATCAGTGAGACTAGCGGGCACACAGATACGCAGTATTTT. Translation: CAISETSGHTDTQYF.

The chain employs TRBV5-1 and TRBJ2-1; TRBD2 agrees at 8 bases. Germline-derived CDR1 and CDR2 are SGHRS and YFSETQ. The CDR3 length is 14 residues. Losses at the gene ends were 4 bases for V and 6 bases for J; bases not matched to a gene: 6. The CDR3 protein is CASSLGLAGNEQFF. In DNA form, the CDR3 reads TGCGCCAGCAGCCTTGGACTAGCCGGCAATGAGCAGTTCTTC. Using reference TRBV5-1 and TRBJ2-1 for the parts outside the CDR3, the full variable domain is KAGVTQTPRYLIKTRGQQVTLSCSPISGHRSVSWYQQTPGQGLQFLFEYFSETQRNKGNFPGRFSGRQFSNSRSEMNVSTLELGDSALYLCASSLGLAGNEQFFGPGTRLTVL.

The V and J genes are TRBV28 and TRBJ2-7; 7 nucleotides agree with TRBD1. The CDR3 contains 15 residues. J was trimmed by 2 bases and V by 5 bases; bases with no gene match: 9. The germline gives CDR1 MDHEN, CDR2 SYDVKM. CDR3 bases: TGTGCCAGCAGTCGCCCCCGGGACAGAACCTACGAGCAGTACTTC. It specifies CASSRPRDRTYEQYF.

The chain joins TRBV19 to TRBJ2-2; 8 bases are a match to TRBD1. In germline, CDR1 is LNHDA, CDR2 SQIVND (reference sequence). The CDR3 loop spans 14 amino acids. Trimming at V came to 3 bases and at J to 4 bases, leaving 1 base not matched to a gene. Here the CDR3 DNA reads TGTGCCAGTAGTATCGGACAGGGCACCGGGGAGCTGTTTTTT. Translating gives CASSIGQGTGELFF. Full variable domain (outside the CDR3, taken from reference TRBV19 and TRBJ2-2): DGGITQSPKYLFRKEGQNVTLSCEQNLNHDAMYWYRQDPGQGLRLIYYSQIVNDFQKGDIAEGYSVSREKKESFPLTVTSAQKNPTAFYLCASSIGQGTGELFFGEGSRLTVL.